This TCR beta chain was observed in a study of PD-L1 blockade in urothelial cancer. Time point defined: pretreatment peripheral blood. The germline V gene has CDR1 MDHEN and CDR2 SYDVKM. The V and J ends lost 7 bases and 2 bases respectively, with 8 bases between them. The CDR3 has 12 residues. Profiling relied on immunoSEQ multiplex PCR, and the TCRdb table lists in-frame clones only, not all of them. The sample consists of 84,000 or so clones, about 84% of them appearing once. The source is a man aged 55-75 years with urothelial cancer. The V and J genes are TRBV28 and TRBJ1-2; D remains ambiguous. This specimen was PBMCs, taken around atezolizumab (anti-PD-L1) treatment. This chain's CDR3 is CASTRINYGYTF. The CDR3 coding sequence is TGTGCCAGCACGAGAATCAACTATGGCTACACCTTC.